The 17 T cell receptor beta chains listed next were all sequenced from one sample in a study of blood T cell repertoires in COVID-19 (TCRdb year 2020). Library preparation employed the immunoSEQ multiplex PCR assay. TCRdb limited this immuneACCESS table to in-frame rearrangements with V and J called. A share of clones is missing; checked studies link under half to unresolved V genes, and the rest is unexplained. For this sample the table gives roughly 290,000 clones, of which about 83% were detected only once. The top ten constitute about 5.5% of the sample. Sequencing used PBMCs or T cells enriched from blood (not recorded which). The receptors come from a woman aged 40 to 49 who had recovered from COVID-19.

This chain joins TRBV5-3 and TRBJ2-1; no clear D. TRBV5-3 is filed as an ORF, its function uncertain. V shed 0 bases and J shed 0 bases, with 4 bases lying between them. The CDR3 spans 14 residues. CDR3 nucleotide sequence: TGTGCCAGAAGCTTGGGAGTCTCCTACAATGAGCAGTTCTTC. It codes for CARSLGVSYNEQFF.

The rearrangement links TRBV28 to TRBJ2-1, with 16 bases fitting TRBD2. This CDR3 comprises 13 residues. The germline CDR1 and CDR2 sequences are MDHEN and SYDVKM. Germline trimming cut 8 bases from V and 12 bases from J; bases unmatched to any gene: 4. This CDR3 reads CASRGLAGGVQFF. The CDR3 DNA is TGTGCCAGCCGGGGACTAGCGGGAGGGGTGCAGTTCTTC.

The chain has TRBV7-8 and TRBJ2-2; a weak D match, TRBD2 (6 bases). Trimming left V 6 bases short and J 0 bases short, with 11 bases between. The CDR3 covers 15 residues. The germline CDR1 and CDR2 sequences are SGHVS and FQNEAQ. The CDR3, as DNA: TGTGCCAGCAGTGAGGAGGGCGCGAACACCGGGGAGCTGTTTTTT. It is translated as CASSEEGANTGELFF.

The rearrangement uses TRBV2 and TRBJ2-3; TRBD1 matches at 7 bases. CDR3 length equals 13 residues. J gave up 6 bases and V 6 bases, and 6 bases lay outside the gene matches. The germline V gene has CDR1 SNHLY and CDR2 FYNNEI. This CDR3 reads CASRPEGADTQYF. CDR3 DNA: TGTGCCAGCAGGCCAGAGGGGGCGGATACGCAGTATTTT.

The genes are TRBV20-1 and TRBJ1-3; D is undetermined. The V gene's germline CDR1 is DFQATT and CDR2 SNEGSKA (reference sequence). V lost 3 bases and J 0 bases, leaving 9 bases between the germline ends. There are 14 residues in the CDR3. The CDR3 coding sequence is TGCAGTGCTAGTCGCGTTACCTCTGGAAACACCATATATTTT. Its protein product is CSASRVTSGNTIYF.

The gene calls are TRBV25-1 and TRBJ2-3, with TRBD1 matching 8 bases. Looked up from germline, CDR1 is MGHDK and CDR2 is SYGVNS. The CDR3 is 14 amino acids. J lost 4 bases, V lost 1 base, and 1 base had no gene match. CDR3 amino acids: CASSESGGSDTQYF. CDR3 in DNA: TGTGCCAGCAGTGAATCAGGGGGCTCAGATACGCAGTATTTT.

V gene TRBV13 combines with J gene TRBJ1-1, with a possible D match to TRBD1 (5 bases). Germline V gives CDR1 PRHDT, CDR2 FYEKMQ (reference sequence). This CDR3 contains 12 residues. The ends were cut back, 7 bases at V and 4 bases at J, with 10 bases in the middle. CDR3 residues: CASTGGGTEAFF. Here the CDR3 DNA reads TGTGCCAGCACCGGGGGAGGCACTGAAGCTTTCTTT.

This chain connects TRBV6-5 to TRBJ1-1; 7 bases fit TRBD1. Trimming removed 0 bases from V and 1 base from J; junction bases left unmatched: 2. The CDR3 has 15 residues. Germline-derived CDR1 and CDR2 are MNHEY and SVGAGI. The CDR3 reads CASSYSNRGNTEAFF. CDR3 bases: TGTGCCAGCAGTTACTCGAACAGGGGGAACACTGAAGCTTTCTTT.

The chain has TRBV19 and TRBJ1-2; a possible D gene is TRBD1 (6 bases). Germline V CDR1 and CDR2: LNHDA, SQIVND (reference sequence). The germline V and J ends were trimmed by 5 bases and 7 bases, with 14 bases remaining between them. This CDR3 has 13 amino acids. The CDR3 protein is CASSSTGSTGYTF. In nucleotides, the CDR3 is TGTGCCAGTAGTTCTACAGGGTCGACTGGCTACACCTTC.

The chain carries TRBV19 and TRBJ2-5, with D maybe TRBD2 (6 bases). Trimming left V 0 bases short and J 1 base short, with 12 bases between. The CDR3 sequence is 16 residues long. Germline CDR1 and CDR2: LNHDA and SQIVND (reference sequence). For the CDR3, the DNA is TGTGCCAGTAGTATAGATGCGGGAATAAGCCAAGAGACCCAGTACTTC. This translates into CASSIDAGISQETQYF. Supplemented by reference TRBV19 and TRBJ2-5, the full variable domain reads DGGITQSPKYLFRKEGQNVTLSCEQNLNHDAMYWYRQDPGQGLRLIYYSQIVNDFQKGDIAEGYSVSREKKESFPLTVTSAQKNPTAFYLCASSIDAGISQETQYFGPGTRLLVL.

V is TRBV6-5 and J is TRBJ1-4, with D possibly being TRBD1 (6 bases). V lost 6 bases to trimming and J lost 8 bases, with 16 bases between them. CDR3 length: 14 amino acids. Germline CDR1 and CDR2: MNHEY and SVGAGI. The CDR3 here is CASSSQGGAEKLFF. The CDR3 nucleotides are TGTGCCAGCAGCTCACAGGGAGGGGCAGAAAAACTGTTTTTT.

The CDR3 region is CASSSRQGARNEQFF. Here the CDR3 DNA reads TGTGCCAGCAGCAGCCGACAGGGGGCGAGGAATGAGCAGTTCTTC. The V gene is TRBV7-8, the J gene TRBJ2-1; TRBD1 matches 10 bases. Unmatched junction bases numbered 8, after V lost 5 bases and J lost 7 bases. The CDR3 length is 15 residues. CDR1 SGHVS and CDR2 FQNEAQ come from the germline V gene.

This clone has a single count. The CDR3 loop is CASSLQAGGGTNEQFF. The CDR3 DNA reads TGTGCCAGCAGCTTACAAGCGGGAGGTGGGACAAATGAGCAGTTCTTC. The V gene is TRBV7-3, the J gene TRBJ2-1, with TRBD2 matching 9 bases. Germline CDR1 and CDR2: SGHTA and FQGTGA. The CDR3 length is 16 residues. With V trimmed by 2 bases and J by 7 bases, 9 bases remained unmatched.

This clone was counted only a few times. The chain combines TRBV30 with TRBJ1-4; 8 bases agree with TRBD1. Looked up from germline, CDR1 is GTSNPN and CDR2 is SVGIG (reference sequence). The CDR3 length is 15 residues. Unmatched junction bases numbered 12, after V lost 4 bases and J lost 8 bases. CDR3 nucleotide sequence: TGTGCCTGGACCGGACAGGGAATTGATCAGGAAAAACTGTTTTTT. Translating gives CAWTGQGIDQEKLFF.

The V and J genes are TRBV19 and TRBJ2-3, with D uncertain. The V gene's germline CDR1 is LNHDA and CDR2 SQIVND (reference sequence). Trimming pared 8 bases from V and 4 bases from J, leaving 7 bases between. The CDR3 runs to 11 residues. Here the CDR3 reads CASRTADTQYF. Written as DNA, the CDR3 is TGTGCCAGTCGTACGGCAGATACGCAGTATTTT.

The DNA for the CDR3 is TGTGCCAGCAGCTTAGCCACAGGGGTGAACACTGAAGCTTTCTTT. Translation: CASSLATGVNTEAFF. The chain carries TRBV11-2 and TRBJ1-1, with 7 bases lining up with TRBD1. Germline assignment: CDR1 SGHAT and CDR2 FQNNGV. V dropped 1 base and J dropped 0; count of bases not matched to a gene: 2. This CDR3 is built from 15 residues.

This clone was seen at least ten times. The genes are TRBV5-1 and TRBJ1-1, with 8 bases lining up with TRBD1. J was trimmed by 5 bases and V by 4 bases; bases with no gene match: 7. Germline lookup yields CDR1 SGHRS and CDR2 YFSETQ. The CDR3 is 14 residues long. CDR3 coding DNA: TGCGCCAGCAGCCCCAGACAGGGGAGGACTGAAGCTTTCTTT. It is translated as CASSPRQGRTEAFF.